This T cell receptor (beta chain) was sequenced in a study of OX40 agonist ivuxolimab in advanced cancers. For the study at large: The treatment was a fully human IgG2 OX40 agonist, ivuxolimab.

The CDR3 is made up of 12 amino acids. CDR1 is SGHRS and CDR2 is YFSETQ in the germline V gene. The data were produced by immunoSEQ multiplex PCR, yet TCRdb's version contains in-frame clones alone and is incomplete. The profile covers more than 30,000 clones, with approximately 79% appearing a single time and 8.5% to 14% taken by the ten largest. The genes are TRBV5-1 and TRBJ2-5; D unresolved. The tail of the sequence fits TRBJ2-7 better, so the J call may be wrong. The receptor was derived from an adult with an advanced solid tumor such as melanoma, head and neck, liver or kidney cancer. Sequencing used CD4+ or CD8+ T cells sorted from blood, obtained in a trial of the OX40 agonist ivuxolimab. The CDR3 loop reads CASLGVGYEQYF. The CDR3 nucleotides are TGCGCCAGCCTCGGTGTCGGATACGAGCAGTACTTC.